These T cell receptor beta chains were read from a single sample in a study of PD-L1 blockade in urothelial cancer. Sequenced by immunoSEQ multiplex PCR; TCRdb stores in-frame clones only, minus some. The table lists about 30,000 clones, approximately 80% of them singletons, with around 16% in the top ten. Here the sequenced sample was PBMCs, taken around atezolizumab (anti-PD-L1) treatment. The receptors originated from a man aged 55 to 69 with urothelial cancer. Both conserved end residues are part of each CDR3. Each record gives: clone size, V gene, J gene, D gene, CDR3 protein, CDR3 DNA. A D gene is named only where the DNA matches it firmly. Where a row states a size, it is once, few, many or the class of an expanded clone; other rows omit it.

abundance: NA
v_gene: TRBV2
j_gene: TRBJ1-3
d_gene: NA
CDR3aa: CASSPSGNTIYF
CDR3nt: TGTGCCAGCAGCCCTTCGGGAAACACCATATATTTT

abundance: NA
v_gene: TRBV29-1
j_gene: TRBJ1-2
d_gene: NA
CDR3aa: CSVDKTGQYGYTF
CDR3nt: TGCAGCGTTGATAAGACAGGCCAGTATGGCTACACCTTC

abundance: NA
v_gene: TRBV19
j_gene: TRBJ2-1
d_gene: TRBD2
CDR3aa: CASSILRMTSGGHNEQFF
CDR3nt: TGTGCCAGTAGTATACTTCGGATGACTAGCGGGGGTCACAATGAGCAGTTCTTC

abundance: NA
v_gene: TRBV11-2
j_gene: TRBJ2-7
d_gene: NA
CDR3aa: CASSLRGGYEQYF
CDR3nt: TGTGCCAGCAGCCTCAGGGGCGGGTACGAGCAGTACTTC

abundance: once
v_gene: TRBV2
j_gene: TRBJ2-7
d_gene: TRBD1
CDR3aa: CASSERLGQGTNEQYF
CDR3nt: TGTGCCAGCAGTGAAAGGCTGGGACAGGGGACGAACGAGCAGTACTTC

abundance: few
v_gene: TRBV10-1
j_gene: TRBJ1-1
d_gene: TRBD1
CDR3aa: CASSVGRGPGTEAFF
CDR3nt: TGCGCCAGCAGTGTCGGCAGGGGGCCTGGCACTGAAGCTTTCTTT

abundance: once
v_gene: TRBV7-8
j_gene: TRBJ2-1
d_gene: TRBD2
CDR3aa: CASRGGGSGTREQTFF
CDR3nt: TGTGCCAGCAGGGGGGGTGGTAGCGGGACCCGGGAGCAAACGTTCTTC

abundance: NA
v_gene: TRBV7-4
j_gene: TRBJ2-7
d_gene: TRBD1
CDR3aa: CASSYRDREGPYEQYF
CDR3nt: TGTGCCAGCAGCTACAGAGACAGGGAAGGGCCCTACGAGCAGTACTTC

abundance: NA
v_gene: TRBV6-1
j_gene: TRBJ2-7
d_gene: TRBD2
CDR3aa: CASSGVLAGGSYEQYF
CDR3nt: TGTGCCAGCAGTGGAGTGCTAGCGGGAGGGAGCTACGAGCAGTACTTC

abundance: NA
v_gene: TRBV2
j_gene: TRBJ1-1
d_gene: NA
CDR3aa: CASSENGGVEAFF
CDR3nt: TGTGCCAGCAGTGAAAACGGGGGGGTTGAAGCTTTCTTT

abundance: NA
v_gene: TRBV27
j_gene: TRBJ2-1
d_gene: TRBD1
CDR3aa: CASSSPYRGHEQFF
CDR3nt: TGTGCCAGCAGCTCCCCTTACAGGGGGCATGAGCAGTTCTTC

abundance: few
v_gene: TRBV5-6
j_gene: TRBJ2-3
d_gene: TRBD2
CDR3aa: CASSRVASGSDTQYF
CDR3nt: TGTGCCAGCAGCCGGGTCGCTAGCGGGAGCGATACGCAGTATTTT

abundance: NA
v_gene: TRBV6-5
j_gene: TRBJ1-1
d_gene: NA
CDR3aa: CASAEDSWNTEAFF
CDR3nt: TGTGCCAGTGCCGAGGACAGCTGGAACACTGAAGCTTTTTTT

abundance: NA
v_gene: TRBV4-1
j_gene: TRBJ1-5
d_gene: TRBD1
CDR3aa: CASSLTQGAYNQPQHF
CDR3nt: TGCGCCAGCAGCTTAACCCAGGGGGCCTACAATCAGCCCCAGCATTTT

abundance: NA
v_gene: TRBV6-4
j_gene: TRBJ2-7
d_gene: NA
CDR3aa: CARVGTMIGTAYEQYF
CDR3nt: TGTGCCAGGGTAGGCACAATGATAGGGACTGCCTACGAGCAGTACTTC

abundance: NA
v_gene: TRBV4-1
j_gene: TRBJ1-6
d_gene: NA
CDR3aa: CASSRQGLDSPLHF
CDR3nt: TGCGCCAGCAGCCGCCAGGGGTTGGATTCACCCCTCCACTTT

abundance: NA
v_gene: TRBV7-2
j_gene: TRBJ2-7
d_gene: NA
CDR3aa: CASSSTPRGHEQYF
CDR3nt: TGTGCCAGCAGCTCGACCCCCAGGGGCCACGAGCAGTACTTC

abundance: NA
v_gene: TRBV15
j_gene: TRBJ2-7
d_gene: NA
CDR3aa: CATGRGGGAYEQYF
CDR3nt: TGTGCCACCGGGAGGGGGGGCGGGGCCTACGAGCAGTACTTC

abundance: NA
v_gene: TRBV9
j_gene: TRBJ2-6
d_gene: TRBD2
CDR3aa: CASSGTGTKTGANVLTF
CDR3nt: TGTGCCAGCAGCGGAACCGGGACTAAGACTGGGGCCAACGTCCTGACTTTC

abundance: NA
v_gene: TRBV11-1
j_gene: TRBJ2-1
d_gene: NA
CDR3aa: CASSSKMRYAGSYNEQFF
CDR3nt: TGTGCCAGCAGCTCGAAGATGAGGTATGCGGGCTCCTACAATGAGCAGTTCTTC

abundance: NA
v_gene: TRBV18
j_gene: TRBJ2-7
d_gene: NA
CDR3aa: CASQEIGSSYEQYF
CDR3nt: TGTGCCAGCCAGGAAATAGGGAGCTCCTACGAGCAGTACTTC

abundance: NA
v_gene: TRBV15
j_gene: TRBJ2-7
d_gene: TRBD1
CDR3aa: CATQRDRVYEQYF
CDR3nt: TGTGCCACCCAGCGGGACAGGGTCTACGAGCAGTACTTC

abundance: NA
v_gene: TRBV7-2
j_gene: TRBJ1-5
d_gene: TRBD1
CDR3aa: CASSSTGFSNQPQHF
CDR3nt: TGTGCCAGCAGCTCGACAGGGTTCAGCAATCAGCCCCAGCATTTT

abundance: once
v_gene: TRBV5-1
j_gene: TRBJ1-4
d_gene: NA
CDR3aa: CASSLWSPGDEKLFF
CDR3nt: TGCGCCAGCAGCTTGTGGTCCCCCGGGGATGAAAAACTGTTTTTT

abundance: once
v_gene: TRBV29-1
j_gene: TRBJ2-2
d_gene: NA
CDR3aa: CSVLTPDRNTGELFF
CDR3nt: TGCAGCGTTCTTACTCCGGACAGAAACACCGGGGAGCTGTTTTTT

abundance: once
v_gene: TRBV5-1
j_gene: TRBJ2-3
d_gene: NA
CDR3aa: CASREGATDTQYF
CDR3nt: TGCGCCAGCAGGGAGGGGGCAACAGATACGCAGTATTTT

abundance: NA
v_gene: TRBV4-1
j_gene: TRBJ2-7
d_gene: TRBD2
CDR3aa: CASSLLSGGSSYEQYF
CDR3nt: TGCGCCAGCAGCCTCCTAAGCGGGGGGAGCTCCTACGAGCAGTACTTC

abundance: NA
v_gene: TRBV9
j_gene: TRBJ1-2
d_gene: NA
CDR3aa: CASSASQVSKYGYTF
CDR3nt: TGTGCCAGCAGCGCGTCGCAGGTCTCGAAGTATGGCTACACCTTC

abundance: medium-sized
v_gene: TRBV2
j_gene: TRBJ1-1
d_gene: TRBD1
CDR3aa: CASSGQGNTEAFF
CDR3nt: TGTGCCAGCAGTGGACAGGGGAACACTGAAGCTTTCTTT

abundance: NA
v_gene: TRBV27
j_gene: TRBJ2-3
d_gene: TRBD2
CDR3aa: CASTEREATDTQYF
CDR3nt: TGTGCCAGCACGGAGCGGGAGGCCACAGATACGCAGTATTTT

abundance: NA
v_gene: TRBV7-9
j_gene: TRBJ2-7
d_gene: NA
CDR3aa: CASTDYTYEQYF
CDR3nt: TGTGCCAGCACCGATTACACCTACGAGCAGTACTTC

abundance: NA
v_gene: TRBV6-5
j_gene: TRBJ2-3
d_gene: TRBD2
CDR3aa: CASSKGLAGADTQYF
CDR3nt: TGTGCCAGCAGTAAAGGACTAGCGGGAGCAGATACGCAGTATTTT

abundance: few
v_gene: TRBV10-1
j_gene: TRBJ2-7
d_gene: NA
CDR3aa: CASSELRGYEQYF
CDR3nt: TGCGCCAGCAGTGAGTTAAGGGGCTACGAGCAGTACTTC

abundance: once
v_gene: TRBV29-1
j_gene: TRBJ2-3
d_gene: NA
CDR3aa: CSLSTGFPDTQYF
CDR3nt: TGCAGCCTCTCGACGGGGTTCCCAGATACGCAGTATTTT

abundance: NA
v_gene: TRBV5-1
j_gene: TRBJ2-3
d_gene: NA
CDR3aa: CASSLQGTDTQYF
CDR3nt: TGCGCCAGCAGCTTGCAGGGAACAGATACGCAGTATTTT

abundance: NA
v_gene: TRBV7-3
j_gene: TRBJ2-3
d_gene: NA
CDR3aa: CASMTQGSPTDTQYF
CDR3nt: TGTGCCAGCATGACGCAGGGTAGTCCCACAGATACGCAGTATTTT

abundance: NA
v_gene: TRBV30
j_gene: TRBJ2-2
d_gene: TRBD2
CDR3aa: CAWSGTSGLTGELFF
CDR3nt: TGTGCCTGGAGCGGGACTAGCGGGCTAACCGGGGAGCTGTTTTTT

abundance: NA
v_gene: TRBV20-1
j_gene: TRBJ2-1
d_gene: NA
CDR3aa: CSARPLEVQFF
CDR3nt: TGCAGTGCTAGACCTCTAGAGGTGCAGTTCTTC

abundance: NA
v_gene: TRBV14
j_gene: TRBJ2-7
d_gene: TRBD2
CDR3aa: CASSLLAGQYEQYF
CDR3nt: TGTGCCAGCAGCCTCCTAGCGGGTCAATACGAGCAGTACTTC

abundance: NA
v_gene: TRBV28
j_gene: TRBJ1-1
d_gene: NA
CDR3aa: CASSPTYLIEAFF
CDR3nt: TGTGCCAGCAGTCCCACCTATCTTATAGAAGCTTTCTTT

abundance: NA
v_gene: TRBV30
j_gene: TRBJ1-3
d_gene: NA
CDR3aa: CAWSVSGNTIYF
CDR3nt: TGTGCCTGGAGTGTGTCGGGAAACACCATATATTTT

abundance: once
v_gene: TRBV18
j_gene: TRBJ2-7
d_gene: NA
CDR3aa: CASSLPEASGYEQYF
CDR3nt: TGTGCCAGCTCACTCCCCGAGGCTAGTGGCTACGAGCAGTACTTC

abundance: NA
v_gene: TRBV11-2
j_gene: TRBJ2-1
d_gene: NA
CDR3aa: CASSLDGRTDNNEQFF
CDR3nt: TGTGCCAGCAGCTTAGATGGGCGGACTGATAACAATGAGCAGTTCTTC

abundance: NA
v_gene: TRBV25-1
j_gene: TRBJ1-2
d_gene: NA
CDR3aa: CASSEQGTYGYTF
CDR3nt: TGTGCCAGCAGTGAACAGGGGACCTATGGCTACACCTTC

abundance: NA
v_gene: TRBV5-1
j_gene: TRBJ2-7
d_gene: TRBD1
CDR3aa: CASSLAGGTGTYEQYF
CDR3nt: TGCGCCAGCAGCTTGGCCGGGGGGACAGGGACCTACGAGCAGTACTTC

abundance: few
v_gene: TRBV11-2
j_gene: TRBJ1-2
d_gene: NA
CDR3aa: CASSLEDQTASDTF
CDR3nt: TGTGCCAGCAGCTTAGAAGACCAAACAGCCTCGGACACCTTC

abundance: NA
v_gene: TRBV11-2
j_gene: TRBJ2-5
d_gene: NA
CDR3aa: CASSRTIEETQYF
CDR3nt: TGTGCCAGCAGCCGGACTATAGAGGAGACCCAGTACTTC

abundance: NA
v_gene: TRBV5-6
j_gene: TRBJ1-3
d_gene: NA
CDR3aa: CASSRDFSGNTIYF
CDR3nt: TGTGCCAGCAGTAGAGATTTCTCTGGAAACACCATATATTTT

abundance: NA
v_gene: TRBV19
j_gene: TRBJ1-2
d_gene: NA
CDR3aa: CASSIEGGGGYTF
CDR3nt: TGTGCCAGTAGTATAGAAGGAGGAGGTGGCTACACCTTC

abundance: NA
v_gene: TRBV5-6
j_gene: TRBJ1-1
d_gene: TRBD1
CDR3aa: CASSLQGANTEAFF
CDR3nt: TGTGCCAGCAGCTTACAGGGGGCGAACACTGAAGCTTTCTTT

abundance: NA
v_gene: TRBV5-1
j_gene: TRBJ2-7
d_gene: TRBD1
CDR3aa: CASSLTSGQDEQYF
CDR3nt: TGCGCCAGCAGCTTGACCTCGGGACAGGATGAGCAGTACTTC

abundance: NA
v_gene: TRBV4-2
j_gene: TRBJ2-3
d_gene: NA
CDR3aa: CASSQEASPYLTDTQYF
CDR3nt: TGTGCCAGCAGCCAGGAAGCTAGCCCATATCTCACAGATACGCAGTATTTT

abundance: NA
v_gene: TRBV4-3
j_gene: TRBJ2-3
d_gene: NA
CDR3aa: CASSHLNAGIDTDTQYF
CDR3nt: TGCGCCAGCAGCCACCTTAATGCGGGAATTGACACAGATACGCAGTATTTT

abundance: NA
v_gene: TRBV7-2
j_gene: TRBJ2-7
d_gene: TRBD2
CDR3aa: CASSLDASGSYEQYF
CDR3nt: TGTGCCAGCAGCTTAGATGCTAGCGGATCCTACGAGCAGTACTTC

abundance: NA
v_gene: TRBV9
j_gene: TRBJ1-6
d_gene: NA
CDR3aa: CASSDPQGYNSPLHF
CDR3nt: TGTGCCAGCAGCGACCCGCAGGGGTATAATTCACCCCTCCACTTT

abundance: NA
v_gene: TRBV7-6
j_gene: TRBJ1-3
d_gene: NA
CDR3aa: CASSLSGEAIYF
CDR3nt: TGTGCCAGCAGCCTCTCGGGGGAGGCCATATATTTT

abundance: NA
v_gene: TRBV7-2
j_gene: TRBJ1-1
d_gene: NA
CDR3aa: CASSLLALNTEAFF
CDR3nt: TGTGCCAGCAGCTTATTAGCGCTGAACACTGAAGCTTTCTTT

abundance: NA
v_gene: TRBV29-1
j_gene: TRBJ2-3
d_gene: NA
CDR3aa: CSVGAESDTQYF
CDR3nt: TGCAGCGTTGGGGCAGAATCAGATACGCAGTATTTT

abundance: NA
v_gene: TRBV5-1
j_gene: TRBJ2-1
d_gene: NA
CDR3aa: CASRNLGGNEQFF
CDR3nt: TGCGCCAGCAGAAACCTCGGTGGCAATGAGCAGTTCTTC